The 31 T cell receptor beta chains reported below all come from one sample, sequenced in a study of beta chain features in type 1 diabetes (dated 2018 in TCRdb). Study-wide findings and limitations: Type 1 diabetes patients showed a moderate but significant shortening of TCRB CDR3 length in all four CD4+ subsets.

The library was made by the immunoSEQ multiplex PCR assay. The entire isolated RNA was reverse transcribed using the High Capacity cDNA Reverse Transcription Kit, and thus expressed TCRB transcripts were sequenced. TCRdb stores this immuneACCESS table with in-frame sequences only. Part of the clones is absent; in the studies checked, under half of the shortfall reflects unresolved V genes, and no reason is known for the rest. Within this sample are about 150,000 clones, with 7.8% of them counted one time only. Approximately 0.93% of the sample goes to the ten largest clones. For these receptors, no antigen is known. Sequenced material: central memory CD4+ T cells from blood. These receptors all come from a woman aged 35 to 49 with type 1 diabetes.

There are a few counts of this clone. CDR3 in DNA: TGTGCCAGCAGCCAGGGGCGACAGGGCACTGAAAAACTGTTTTTT. The encoded protein is CASSQGRQGTEKLFF. The gene calls are TRBV7-6 and TRBJ1-4; 7 bases match TRBD1. The CDR3 contains 15 residues. Germline lookup yields CDR1 SGHVS and CDR2 FNYEAQ. The V segment lost 5 bases and the J segment 7 bases; nucleotides outside the gene matches: 10.

This clone has only a few counts. This chain links TRBV27 with TRBJ1-6; tentative D call: TRBD1 (5 bases). Germline V lookup: CDR1 MNHEY, CDR2 SMNVEV (reference sequence). The V gene lost 2 bases and the J gene lost 9 bases, with 8 bases spanning the gap. CDR3 length: 13 residues. CDR3 loop: CASSLKDTSPLHF. The CDR3 DNA reads TGTGCCAGCAGTTTAAAGGACACTTCACCCCTCCACTTT.

This chain uses TRBV4-2 with TRBJ2-5, with 10 bases lining up with TRBD1. This CDR3 is 17 amino acids long. Per germline, CDR1 LGHNA and CDR2 YNFKEQ. V trimming: 0 bases; J trimming: 4 bases; junction bases outside the gene matches: 8. CDR3 protein: CASSQDKGTGEGETQYF. DNA for the CDR3: TGTGCCAGCAGCCAAGATAAAGGGACAGGGGAAGGAGAGACCCAGTACTTC.

This rearrangement joins TRBV7-2 to TRBJ1-1, with 8 positions matching TRBD1. Germline assignment: CDR1 SGHTA and CDR2 FQGNSA. Unmatched junction bases numbered 7, after V lost 0 bases and J lost 4 bases. The CDR3 totals 16 residues. CDR3 in amino acids: CASSLADRGLGTEAFF. DNA for the CDR3: TGTGCCAGCAGCTTAGCAGACAGGGGATTGGGCACTGAAGCTTTCTTT.

This clone was recorded a few times. This chain links TRBV5-1 with TRBJ2-5; maybe TRBD1 (6 bases). Trimming pared 4 bases from V and 7 bases from J, leaving 11 bases between. Germline values: CDR1 SGHRS, CDR2 YFSETQ. This CDR3 has 12 residues. CDR3 region: CASSRDITTQYF. The CDR3, as DNA: TGCGCCAGCAGCCGGGACATAACGACCCAGTACTTC.

This clone was recorded a few times. The chain has TRBV7-2 and TRBJ2-2; D uncertain. CDR3 length: 16 amino acids. CDR1 SGHTA and CDR2 FQGNSA come from the germline V gene. V lost 5 bases and J lost 6, with 19 bases in between. The chain's CDR3 is CASSPSHSSGPGELFF. The CDR3 DNA follows: TGTGCCAGCAGCCCCTCTCACTCATCGGGTCCCGGGGAGCTGTTTTTT.

This clone was picked up a small number of times. The gene calls are TRBV5-1 and TRBJ2-7; 7 bases agree with TRBD1. Germline loops: CDR1 SGHRS, CDR2 YFSETQ. V gave up 4 bases and J gave up 5 bases; unmatched junction bases: 9. The CDR3 extends over 14 amino acids. This CDR3 is CASSPGTGADEQYF. For the CDR3, the DNA is TGCGCCAGCAGCCCGGGAACAGGGGCAGACGAGCAGTACTTC.

This clone was detected only a few times. This chain connects TRBV6-5 to TRBJ1-5, with TRBD1 identical over 8 bases. V was clipped by 5 bases and J by 7 bases; unmatched bases: 4. The CDR3 contains 13 residues. CDR1 MNHEY and CDR2 SVGAGI come from the germline V gene. The CDR3 nucleotides read TGTGCCAGCAGTCTGACAGGGGACCAGCCCCAGCATTTT. The encoded protein is CASSLTGDQPQHF.

The chain recombines TRBV18 with TRBJ1-1, with D possibly being TRBD1 (5 bases). The V end lost 2 bases, the J end lost 4 bases, and 17 bases lay between the germline ends. In germline, CDR1 is KGHSH, CDR2 LQKENI. The CDR3 has 16 amino acids. For the CDR3, the DNA is TGTGCCAGCTCACCATCGGGGGTACGAGTGGGCACTGAAGCTTTCTTT. Its translation: CASSPSGVRVGTEAFF.

J is TRBJ2-4 and V is TRBV6-5; no definite D call. The germline gives CDR1 MNHEY, CDR2 SVGAGI. V shed 0 bases and J shed 7 bases, with 10 bases lying between them. The CDR3 is 14 residues long. Here the CDR3 DNA reads TGTGCCAGCAGTTACTCGGAGACCGATAACATTCAGTACTTC. Protein: CASSYSETDNIQYF.

This clone appeared a few times. The chain couples TRBV7-2 to TRBJ2-3; 8 positions match TRBD1. The V gene end was trimmed by 5 bases and the J gene end by 8 bases; junction bases not matched to a gene: 9. Germline V CDR1 and CDR2: SGHTA, FQGNSA. The CDR3 length is 14 residues. The CDR3 is CASSTGTGRGTQYF. The CDR3 DNA sequence: TGTGCCAGCAGCACCGGGACAGGAAGGGGTACGCAGTATTTT.

The chain is built from TRBV10-3 and TRBJ2-1; the match to TRBD2 covers 15 bases. Germline V gene sequence: CDR1 ENHRY, CDR2 SYGVKD. J gave up 9 bases and V 7 bases, and 7 bases lay outside the gene matches. The CDR3 length is 15 residues. The CDR3 nucleotides are TGTGCCATCACCAGAGGACTAGCGGGAGGGAGTGAGCAGTTCTTC. Translating gives CAITRGLAGGSEQFF.

This clone appeared a few times. J is TRBJ2-1 and V is TRBV9; tentative D call: TRBD2 (5 bases). From germline, CDR1 is SGDLS and CDR2 YYNGEE. The V gene lost 0 bases and the J gene lost 5 bases, with 18 bases spanning the gap. This CDR3 comprises 17 residues. CDR3 amino acids: CASSVVKISGPHNEQFF. Written as DNA, the CDR3 is TGTGCCAGCAGCGTAGTGAAGATAAGCGGACCTCACAATGAGCAGTTCTTC.

V and J are TRBV28 and TRBJ2-5, with D hard to call. This CDR3 has 14 residues. Germline V gives CDR1 MDHEN, CDR2 SYDVKM. Trimming stripped 6 bases from V and 1 base from J, with 12 bases between. The CDR3, as DNA: TGTGCCAGCAGCTCCTCGTGGGCCCAAGAGACCCAGTACTTC. This encodes CASSSSWAQETQYF.

This chain joins TRBV18 and TRBJ1-1; a weak D match, TRBD1 (5 bases). V lost 9 bases to trimming and J lost 6 bases, with 17 bases between them. CDR1 and CDR2 from the germline V gene are KGHSH and LQKENI. The CDR3 loop spans 13 amino acids. The CDR3 DNA follows: TGTGCCAGTTCCGGGCTCGGAGGGGCTGAAGCTTTCTTT. Residues: CASSGLGGAEAFF.

The rearrangement joins TRBV18 to TRBJ2-4; D might be TRBD1 (6 bases). The CDR3 contains 16 residues. Trimming cost V 3 bases and J 0 bases, with 12 bases left between them. Looked up from germline, CDR1 is KGHSH and CDR2 is LQKENI. The CDR3 coding sequence is TGTGCCAGCTCACCGGGGCAGGGGTTAGCCAAAAACATTCAGTACTTC. Amino acids: CASSPGQGLAKNIQYF. The whole variable domain, filled in from reference TRBV18 and TRBJ2-4, reads NAGVMQNPRHLVRRRGQEARLRCSPMKGHSHVYWYRQLPEEGLKFMVYLQKENIIDESGMPKERFSAEFPKEGPSILRIQQVVRGDSAAYFCASSPGQGLAKNIQYFGAGTRLSVL.

This clone was recorded many times. The rearrangement links TRBV5-4 to TRBJ2-5, with D unresolved. Per the germline V gene, CDR1 is SGHNT and CDR2 is YYREEE (reference sequence). This CDR3 comprises 13 residues. Trimming removed 0 bases from V and 2 bases from J, with 5 bases in between. The CDR3 reads CASSLESQETQYF. In nucleotides, the CDR3 is TGTGCCAGCAGCTTGGAGAGTCAAGAGACCCAGTACTTC.

This CDR3 is CASSQASIRSRDTQYF. The DNA of the CDR3 is TGCGCCAGCAGCCAAGCTTCAATCCGGTCCCGGGATACGCAGTATTTT. The chain employs TRBV4-1 and TRBJ2-3; D unresolved. The CDR3 has 16 amino acids. Trimming pared 1 base from V and 6 bases from J, leaving 17 bases between. CDR1 and CDR2 (germline): MGHRA, YSYEKL.

This chain uses TRBV18 with TRBJ1-1; D ambiguous. CDR3 length: 14 residues. The V gene lost 2 bases and the J gene lost 4 bases, with 11 bases spanning the gap. The V gene's germline CDR1 is KGHSH and CDR2 LQKENI. In DNA, the CDR3 is TGTGCCAGCTCACCAGGTCGGCGGGTCACTGAAGCTTTCTTT. Its translation: CASSPGRRVTEAFF.

The chain has TRBV29-1 and TRBJ1-5; 7 bases fit TRBD1. The CDR3 length is 14 residues. Germline-derived CDR1 and CDR2 are SQVTM and ANQGSEA. The junction had 6 bases not matched to a gene; V was cut back by 7 bases and J by 0 bases. Written as DNA, the CDR3 is TGCAGCGCTTCACAGGGGTATAGCAATCAGCCCCAGCATTTT. It encodes CSASQGYSNQPQHF.

V usage is TRBV4-2 and J usage is TRBJ2-3; a possible D gene is TRBD1 (5 bases). Trimming shortened V by 0 bases and J by 1 base, and 11 bases separated the two germline ends. From germline, CDR1 is LGHNA and CDR2 YNFKEQ. The CDR3 contains 16 residues. The CDR3 is CASSQEAGPGTDTQYF. As DNA, the CDR3 is TGTGCCAGCAGCCAAGAAGCAGGGCCCGGCACAGATACGCAGTATTTT.

This clone was found a few times. The chain joins TRBV2 to TRBJ2-3; 7 positions match TRBD1. The germline CDR1 and CDR2 sequences are SNHLY and FYNNEI. Germline trimming cut 2 bases from V and 4 bases from J; bases unmatched to any gene: 6. This CDR3 has 15 residues. The CDR3 is CASSETGQMADTQYF. DNA for the CDR3: TGTGCCAGCAGTGAAACGGGACAGATGGCAGATACGCAGTATTTT.

This clone showed up just a few times. The V gene is TRBV4-1, the J gene TRBJ1-2; 9 bases are a match to TRBD1. Germline lookup yields CDR1 MGHRA and CDR2 YSYEKL. V shed 2 bases and J 4 bases; nucleotides not matched to a gene: 8. The CDR3 contains 16 residues. CDR3 bases: TGCGCCAGCAGCCAATCACAGGGGGCGCGTAGCTATGGCTACACCTTC. Translation gives CASSQSQGARSYGYTF.

The chain uses TRBV7-9 and TRBJ2-3; D is uncertain. The CDR3 sequence is 15 residues long. Germline V CDR1 and CDR2: SEHNR, FQNEAQ (reference sequence). The V gene lost 0 bases and the J gene lost 3 bases, with 10 bases spanning the gap. CDR3 coding DNA: TGTGCCAGCAGCTTAGCAGGTCAGGTTACAGATACGCAGTATTTT. Translated, it gives CASSLAGQVTDTQYF. Full variable domain (missing parts from reference TRBV7-9 and TRBJ2-3): DTGVSQNPRHKITKRGQNVTFRCDPISEHNRLYWYRQTLGQGPEFLTYFQNEAQLEKSRLLSDRFSAERPKGSFSTLEIQRTEQGDSAMYLCASSLAGQVTDTQYFGPGTRLTVL.

This clone was counted between two and nine times. The chain joins TRBV27 to TRBJ1-1, with unresolved D. The length of the CDR3 is 13 residues. Trimming pared 5 bases from V and 0 bases from J, leaving 7 bases between. Germline assignment: CDR1 MNHEY and CDR2 SMNVEV (reference sequence). DNA of the CDR3: TGTGCCAGCAGTGGGAGCATGAACACTGAAGCTTTCTTT. This translates into CASSGSMNTEAFF.

In DNA, the CDR3 is TGTGCCAGTAGGGGGACAGAGGGGCATGGCTACACCTTC. It translates to CASRGTEGHGYTF. The chain uses TRBV19 and TRBJ1-2; 7 bases match TRBD1. CDR1 is LNHDA, CDR2 SQIVND, per germline (reference sequence). This CDR3 region has 13 residues. V lost 6 bases, J lost 6 bases, and 7 bases stayed unmatched.

The V and J genes are TRBV7-9 and TRBJ2-1; D may be TRBD1 (5 bases). Germline V CDR1 and CDR2: SEHNR, FQNEAQ (reference sequence). The CDR3 extends over 14 amino acids. Trimming pared 4 bases from V and 3 bases from J, leaving 10 bases between. The CDR3 loop reads CASSSSGFYNEQFF. CDR3 nucleotides: TGTGCCAGCAGCTCATCAGGGTTCTACAATGAGCAGTTCTTC.

The sample holds a few counts of this clone. The chain is built from TRBV29-1 and TRBJ1-2; 7 nucleotides match TRBD1. V was clipped by 3 bases and J by 3 bases; unmatched bases: 7. The CDR3 loop spans 14 amino acids. Germline loops: CDR1 SQVTM, CDR2 ANQGSEA. The CDR3 region is CSVERQGKDYGYTF. In DNA form, the CDR3 reads TGCAGCGTTGAGCGACAGGGTAAAGACTATGGCTACACCTTC.

This clone was counted ten times or more. This chain uses TRBV15 with TRBJ1-1; 8 bases map to TRBD1. V was pared by 5 bases and J by 5 bases, with 13 bases of the junction left unmatched. From germline, CDR1 is LNHNV and CDR2 YYDKDF (reference sequence). This CDR3 comprises 16 residues. CDR3 bases: TGTGCCACCAGCGTCGGGACAGGCATCGTGGGGACTGAAGCTTTCTTT. Encoded protein: CATSVGTGIVGTEAFF.

This clone appeared a few times. This chain links TRBV6-6 with TRBJ2-3; TRBD1 agrees at 7 bases. J lost 0 bases, V lost 6 bases, and 6 bases had no gene match. The CDR3 has 15 amino acids. CDR1 is MNHNY, CDR2 SVGAGI, per germline (reference sequence). In DNA form, the CDR3 reads TGTGCCAGCAGATGGGACAGAGATAGCACAGATACGCAGTATTTT. It codes for CASRWDRDSTDTQYF.

With regard to this clone: The same CDR3 arises from other DNA sequences in this sample as well. The chain carries TRBV20-1 and TRBJ2-7, with 7 bases lining up with TRBD1. Looked up from germline, CDR1 is DFQATT and CDR2 is SNEGSKA (reference sequence). CDR3 length equals 11 residues. The V gene end was trimmed by 3 bases and the J gene end by 4 bases; junction bases not matched to a gene: 0. DNA of the CDR3: TGCAGTGCTAGGACAGGGTACGAGCAGTACTTC. As protein: CSARTGYEQYF.